Listed below are T cell receptor beta chains from one sample, sequenced in a study of blood T cells in healthy people across ages. TCRdb ran MiXCR on the 5' RACE reads and lists one entry per CDR3 protein. This table holds fewer than 1,000,000 distinct CDR3 sequences, approximately 48% found once. The source material was blood. The receptor set was obtained from a man aged 55 to 70 in good health. Each CDR3 is given with its conserved first and last residue. D genes are given only for firm matches. Only part of the rows carry a size: once, few, many, or a class if the clone is expanded.

V gene: TRBV10-1; J gene: TRBJ2-7; D gene: -; clone size: -; CDR3 protein: CASSEAHRAEQYF; CDR3 DNA: TGCGCCAGCAGTGAGGCCCACAGGGCCGAGCAGTACTTC
V gene: TRBV4-3; J gene: TRBJ1-2; D gene: -; clone size: -; CDR3 protein: CASSQQGVYGYTF; CDR3 DNA: TGCGCCAGCAGCCAGCAGGGAGTCTATGGCTACACCTTC
V gene: TRBV20-1; J gene: TRBJ1-2; D gene: TRBD1; clone size: once; CDR3 protein: CSARAAGGGSFYGYTF; CDR3 DNA: TGCAGTGCTAGAGCTGCAGGGGGCGGGAGTTTCTATGGCTACACCTTC
V gene: TRBV28; J gene: TRBJ2-4; D gene: TRBD1; clone size: few; CDR3 protein: CASSLSSDRVQNIQYF; CDR3 DNA: TGTGCCAGCAGTTTATCCTCGGACAGGGTCCAAAACATTCAGTACTTC
V gene: TRBV6-6; J gene: TRBJ1-2; D gene: -; clone size: -; CDR3 protein: CASSRLGPIYGYTF; CDR3 DNA: TGTGCCAGCAGTCGACTTGGGCCCATCTATGGCTACACCTTC
V gene: TRBV2; J gene: TRBJ2-7; D gene: -; clone size: -; CDR3 protein: CASSEPTTVSSYEQYF; CDR3 DNA: TGTGCCAGCAGTGAACCTACGACTGTCAGCTCCTACGAGCAGTACTTC
V gene: TRBV5-6; J gene: TRBJ2-1; D gene: TRBD1; clone size: -; CDR3 protein: CASSFKGTGSNEQFF; CDR3 DNA: TGTGCCAGCAGCTTCAAGGGGACAGGGTCAAATGAGCAGTTCTTC
V gene: TRBV12-3/TRBV12-4; J gene: TRBJ2-2; D gene: -; clone size: many; CDR3 protein: CASSANTGELFF; CDR3 DNA: TGTGCCAGCAGCGCGAACACCGGGGAGCTGTTTTTT
V gene: TRBV7-2; J gene: TRBJ2-7; D gene: -; clone size: -; CDR3 protein: CASSLARGPEQYF; CDR3 DNA: TGTGCCAGCAGCTTAGCGAGGGGTCCCGAGCAGTACTTC
V gene: TRBV13; J gene: TRBJ2-1; D gene: -; clone size: few; CDR3 protein: CASSPRGAGGNEQFF; CDR3 DNA: TGTGCCAGCAGCCCCCGGGGGGCCGGAGGGAATGAGCAGTTCTTC
V gene: TRBV7-2; J gene: TRBJ1-2; D gene: TRBD1; clone size: few; CDR3 protein: CASSSQGGKAYGYTF; CDR3 DNA: TGTGCCAGCAGCTCCCAGGGGGGAAAGGCCTATGGCTACACCTTC
V gene: TRBV6-2/TRBV6-3; J gene: TRBJ2-3; D gene: -; clone size: few; CDR3 protein: CASSYVGDTQYF; CDR3 DNA: TGTGCCAGCAGTTACGTAGGGGATACGCAGTATTTT
V gene: TRBV11-2; J gene: TRBJ2-1; D gene: TRBD1; clone size: few; CDR3 protein: CASSPTDRGAVQFF; CDR3 DNA: TGTGCCAGCAGCCCGACGGACAGGGGAGCGGTGCAGTTCTTC
V gene: TRBV7-9; J gene: TRBJ2-7; D gene: -; clone size: -; CDR3 protein: CASSLARTGLDEQYF; CDR3 DNA: TGTGCCAGCAGCTTAGCGCGAACAGGGCTAGACGAGCAGTACTTC
V gene: TRBV29-1; J gene: TRBJ2-7; D gene: -; clone size: -; CDR3 protein: CSATEQTYEQYF; CDR3 DNA: TGCAGCGCGACAGAACAAACCTACGAGCAGTACTTC
V gene: TRBV4-3; J gene: TRBJ2-7; D gene: -; clone size: -; CDR3 protein: CASSQDVQDLSSYEQYF; CDR3 DNA: TGCGCCAGCAGCCAAGACGTTCAGGACTTGAGCTCCTACGAGCAGTACTTC
V gene: TRBV7-2; J gene: TRBJ1-2; D gene: -; clone size: many; CDR3 protein: CASSLVNYGYTF; CDR3 DNA: TGTGCCAGCAGCTTAGTCAACTATGGCTACACCTTC
V gene: TRBV7-8; J gene: TRBJ2-7; D gene: TRBD1; clone size: -; CDR3 protein: CASSLARGQGNEQYF; CDR3 DNA: TGTGCCAGCAGCTTAGCGCGAGGACAGGGGAACGAGCAGTACTTC
V gene: TRBV7-2; J gene: TRBJ2-5; D gene: -; clone size: few; CDR3 protein: CASRVSGTGILETQYF; CDR3 DNA: TGTGCCAGCAGGGTGTCGGGCACTGGGATTCTCGAGACCCAGTACTTC
V gene: TRBV12-3/TRBV12-4; J gene: TRBJ1-6; D gene: -; clone size: -; CDR3 protein: CASSLALRGSVNSPLHF; CDR3 DNA: TGTGCCAGCAGTTTAGCGCTAAGGGGATCTGTTAATTCACCCCTCCACTTT
V gene: TRBV20-1; J gene: TRBJ1-2; D gene: TRBD1; clone size: -; CDR3 protein: CSARDPRPTGGNYGYTF; CDR3 DNA: TGCAGTGCTAGAGATCCCCGGCCGACAGGGGGAAACTATGGCTACACCTTC
V gene: TRBV12-3/TRBV12-4; J gene: TRBJ1-4; D gene: -; clone size: -; CDR3 protein: CASSLSTTYEKLFF; CDR3 DNA: TGTGCCAGCAGTTTATCAACCACGTATGAAAAACTGTTTTTT
V gene: TRBV4-1; J gene: TRBJ2-5; D gene: -; clone size: few; CDR3 protein: CASSPMTTGPETQYF; CDR3 DNA: TGCGCCAGCAGCCCCATGACGACGGGTCCGGAGACCCAGTACTTC
V gene: TRBV10-3; J gene: TRBJ1-1; D gene: TRBD1; clone size: -; CDR3 protein: CAISRQGVNTEAFF; CDR3 DNA: TGTGCCATCAGCCGACAGGGTGTGAACACTGAAGCTTTCTTT
V gene: TRBV11-3; J gene: TRBJ2-4; D gene: -; clone size: many; CDR3 protein: CASSSTVAKNIQYF; CDR3 DNA: TGTGCCAGCAGCTCGACAGTAGCCAAAAACATTCAGTACTTC